Described below is a single T cell receptor (beta chain) sequence and its context. The entry originates in a study of T-cell memory formation after mild COVID-19. CDR1 KGHDR and CDR2 SFDVKD come from the germline V gene. The CDR3 spans 15 residues. V lost 2 bases to trimming and J lost 1 base; unmatched junction nucleotides: 1. TCRdb processed the 5' RACE reads anew with MiXCR; each CDR3 protein has one entry. The sample yields 500,000 to 650,000 distinct CDR3 sequences, about 20% seen once. The material sequenced was PBMCs or a T cell subset sorted from them (not recorded which). The chain uses TRBV24-1 and TRBJ1-1, with 9 bases fitting TRBD1. The origin of this receptor is an adult woman who had mild COVID-19 (a few samples of this study predate the infection). Cell type and time point are not known. This chain's CDR3 is CATSDSQGANTEAFF. The CDR3 region has the DNA TGTGCCACCAGTGATTCACAGGGGGCGAACACTGAAGCTTTCTTT.